This T cell receptor beta chain stems from a study of lymphopenia after photon versus proton radiotherapy. The CDR3 length is 18 residues. Measured with immunoSEQ multiplex PCR; TCRdb has only the in-frame clones, and not every one. The sample holds 55,000 to 70,000 clones, around 92% seen once. This sample comprised peripheral blood, obtained from a patient treated with photon-based radiotherapy. V is TRBV21-1 and J is TRBJ2-7; TRBD1, as called in the table, went unchecked against the DNA. TRBV21-1 is a listed pseudogene. This clonotype originated in a woman aged 35 to 49 with cholangiocarcinoma. CDR3: CANSPKGWGLMCIYEQYF. In DNA, the CDR3 is TGTGCCAACTCCCCAAAAGGGTGGGGCTTAATGTGTATCTACGAGCAGTACTTC.